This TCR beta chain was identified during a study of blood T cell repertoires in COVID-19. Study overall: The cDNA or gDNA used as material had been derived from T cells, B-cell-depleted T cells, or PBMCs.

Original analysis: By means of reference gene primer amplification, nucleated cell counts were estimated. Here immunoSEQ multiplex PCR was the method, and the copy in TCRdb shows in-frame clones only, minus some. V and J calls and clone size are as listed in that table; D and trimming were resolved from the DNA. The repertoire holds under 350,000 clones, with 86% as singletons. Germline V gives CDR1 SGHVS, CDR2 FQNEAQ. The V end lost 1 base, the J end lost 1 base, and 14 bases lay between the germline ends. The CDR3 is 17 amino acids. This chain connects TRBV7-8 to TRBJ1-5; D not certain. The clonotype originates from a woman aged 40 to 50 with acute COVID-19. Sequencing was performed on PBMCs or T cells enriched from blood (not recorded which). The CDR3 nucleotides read TGTGCCAGCAGCTTAGGTCTCTGGGGAGCGAGCAATCAGCCCCAGCATTTT. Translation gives CASSLGLWGASNQPQHF.